This T cell receptor beta chain was captured in a study of early T cells in non-severe SARS-CoV-2 infection. In the study overall: Alpha and beta chains were unpaired, from unsorted whole-blood bulk RNA.

Study-level points and caveats: Anti-spike CD8 specificities were favored by VDJdb matching, whose results missed private and CD4 specificities.

This clonotype was counted at least ten times. Its matching antigen is unknown. In the library, individual cDNA molecules carried attached unique molecular identifiers. TCRdb re-derived calls from the 5' RACE reads in MiXCR, one entry per CDR3 protein. The sample records fewer than 120,000 distinct CDR3 sequences, roughly 12% being singletons. The sequence derives from an adult who was a healthcare worker with PCR-confirmed SARS-CoV-2 infection or an uninfected control (not recorded which). The material sequenced was whole blood, taken at baseline.

CDR3 sequence: CASSLAAGGTDTQYF. DNA of the CDR3: TGTGCCAGCAGCTTGGCAGCGGGAGGGACAGATACGCAGTATTTT. This chain links TRBV7-8 with TRBJ2-3, with 10 bases that match TRBD2. The CDR3 is made up of 15 amino acids. Trimming took 3 bases from V and 3 from J; bases not matched to a gene: 3. Germline V gene data show CDR1 as SGHVS and CDR2 as FQNEAQ.